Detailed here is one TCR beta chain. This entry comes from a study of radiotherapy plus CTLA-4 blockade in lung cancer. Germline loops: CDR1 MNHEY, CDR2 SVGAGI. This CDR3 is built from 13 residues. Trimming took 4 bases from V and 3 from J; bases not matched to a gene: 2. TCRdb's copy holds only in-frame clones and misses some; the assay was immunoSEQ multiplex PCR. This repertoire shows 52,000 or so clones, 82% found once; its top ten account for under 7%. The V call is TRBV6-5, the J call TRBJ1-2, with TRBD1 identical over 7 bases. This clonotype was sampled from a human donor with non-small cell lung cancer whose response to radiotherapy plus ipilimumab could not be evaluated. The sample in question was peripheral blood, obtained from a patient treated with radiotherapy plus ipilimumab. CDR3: CASSSTGDYGYTF. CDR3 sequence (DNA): TGTGCCAGCAGTTCTACAGGGGACTATGGCTACACCTTC.